This entry is about one TCR beta chain. Antigen specificity is unknown. Clones were sequenced by immunoSEQ multiplex PCR, and TCRdb holds only the in-frame ones, with some missing. The profile shows some 97,000 clones, approximately 94% of them singletons. The CDR3 spans 14 residues. Germline V gives CDR1 KGHSH, CDR2 LQKENI. V shed 2 bases and J shed 4 bases, with 11 bases lying between them. The data originate from a study of siplizumab effects on memory and regulatory T cells. Findings of the study overall: The diversity of naive T cells seemed greater than that of memory cells, and their alloresponse contribution seemed major. Alloreactive sequences traceable to unstimulated CD4+ memory cells declined significantly under siplizumab. Suppressive function of proliferating Tregs from siplizumab cultures was not confirmed. Unstimulated subset assignment was obtained for only a minor fraction of alloreactive clones.

This rearrangement joins TRBV18 to TRBJ1-1, with D maybe TRBD1 (5 bases). Sequenced: Tregs sorted from blood. The sequence came from a human donor in good health. The CDR3 here is CASSPNSGGTEAFF. For the CDR3, the DNA is TGTGCCAGCTCACCAAACAGCGGGGGCACTGAAGCTTTCTTT.